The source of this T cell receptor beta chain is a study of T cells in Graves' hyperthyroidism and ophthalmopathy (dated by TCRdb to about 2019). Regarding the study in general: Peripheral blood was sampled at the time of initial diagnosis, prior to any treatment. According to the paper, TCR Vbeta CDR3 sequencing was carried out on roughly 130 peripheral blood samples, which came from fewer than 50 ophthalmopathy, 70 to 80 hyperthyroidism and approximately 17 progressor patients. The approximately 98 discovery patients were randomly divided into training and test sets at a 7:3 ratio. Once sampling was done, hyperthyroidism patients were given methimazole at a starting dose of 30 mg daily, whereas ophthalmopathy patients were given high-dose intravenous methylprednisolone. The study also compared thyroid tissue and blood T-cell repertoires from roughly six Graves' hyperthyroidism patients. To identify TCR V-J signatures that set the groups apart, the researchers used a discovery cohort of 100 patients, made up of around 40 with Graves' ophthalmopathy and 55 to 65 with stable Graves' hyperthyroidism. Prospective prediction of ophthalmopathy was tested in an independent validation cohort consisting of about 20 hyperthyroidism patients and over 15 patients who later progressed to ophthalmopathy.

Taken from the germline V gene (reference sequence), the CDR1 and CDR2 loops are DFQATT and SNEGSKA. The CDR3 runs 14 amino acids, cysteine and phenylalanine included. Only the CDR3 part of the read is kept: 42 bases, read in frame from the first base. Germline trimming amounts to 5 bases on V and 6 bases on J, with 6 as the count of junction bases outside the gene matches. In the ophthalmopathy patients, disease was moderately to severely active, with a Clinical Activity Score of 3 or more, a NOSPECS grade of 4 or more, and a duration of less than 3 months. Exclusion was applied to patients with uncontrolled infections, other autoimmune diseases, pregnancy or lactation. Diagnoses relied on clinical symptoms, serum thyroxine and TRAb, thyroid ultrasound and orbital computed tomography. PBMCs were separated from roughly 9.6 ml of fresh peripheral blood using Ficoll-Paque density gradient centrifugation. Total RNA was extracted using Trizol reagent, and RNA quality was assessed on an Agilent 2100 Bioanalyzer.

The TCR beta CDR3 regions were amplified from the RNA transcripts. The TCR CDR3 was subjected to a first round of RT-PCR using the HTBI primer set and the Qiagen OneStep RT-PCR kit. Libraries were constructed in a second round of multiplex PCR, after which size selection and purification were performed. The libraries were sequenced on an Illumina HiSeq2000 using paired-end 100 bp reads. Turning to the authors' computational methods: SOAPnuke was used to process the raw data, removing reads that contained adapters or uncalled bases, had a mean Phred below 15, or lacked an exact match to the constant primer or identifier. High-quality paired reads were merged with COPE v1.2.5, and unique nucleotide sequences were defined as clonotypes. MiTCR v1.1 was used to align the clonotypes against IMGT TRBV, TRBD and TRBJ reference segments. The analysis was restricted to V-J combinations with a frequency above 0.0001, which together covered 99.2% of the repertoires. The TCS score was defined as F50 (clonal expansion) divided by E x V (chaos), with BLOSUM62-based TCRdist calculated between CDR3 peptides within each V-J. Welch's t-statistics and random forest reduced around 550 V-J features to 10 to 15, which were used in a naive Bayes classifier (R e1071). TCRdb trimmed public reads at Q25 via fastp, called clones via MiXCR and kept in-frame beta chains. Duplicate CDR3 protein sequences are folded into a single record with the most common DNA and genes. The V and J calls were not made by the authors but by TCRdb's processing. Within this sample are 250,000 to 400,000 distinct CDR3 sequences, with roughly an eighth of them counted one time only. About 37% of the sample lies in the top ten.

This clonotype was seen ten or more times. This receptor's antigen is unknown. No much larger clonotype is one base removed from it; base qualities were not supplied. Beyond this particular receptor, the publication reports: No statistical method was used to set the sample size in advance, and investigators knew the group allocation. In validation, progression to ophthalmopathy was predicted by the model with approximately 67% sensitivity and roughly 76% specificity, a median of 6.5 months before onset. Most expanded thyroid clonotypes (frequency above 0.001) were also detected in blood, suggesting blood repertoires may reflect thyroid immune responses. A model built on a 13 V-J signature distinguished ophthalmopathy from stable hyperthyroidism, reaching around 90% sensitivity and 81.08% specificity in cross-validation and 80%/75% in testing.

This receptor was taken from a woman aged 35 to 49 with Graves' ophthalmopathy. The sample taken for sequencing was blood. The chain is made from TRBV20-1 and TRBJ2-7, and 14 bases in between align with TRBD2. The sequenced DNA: TGCAGTGCTCTGGGACTAGCGGGAGACTCCGAGCAGTACTTC. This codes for CSALGLAGDSEQYF.